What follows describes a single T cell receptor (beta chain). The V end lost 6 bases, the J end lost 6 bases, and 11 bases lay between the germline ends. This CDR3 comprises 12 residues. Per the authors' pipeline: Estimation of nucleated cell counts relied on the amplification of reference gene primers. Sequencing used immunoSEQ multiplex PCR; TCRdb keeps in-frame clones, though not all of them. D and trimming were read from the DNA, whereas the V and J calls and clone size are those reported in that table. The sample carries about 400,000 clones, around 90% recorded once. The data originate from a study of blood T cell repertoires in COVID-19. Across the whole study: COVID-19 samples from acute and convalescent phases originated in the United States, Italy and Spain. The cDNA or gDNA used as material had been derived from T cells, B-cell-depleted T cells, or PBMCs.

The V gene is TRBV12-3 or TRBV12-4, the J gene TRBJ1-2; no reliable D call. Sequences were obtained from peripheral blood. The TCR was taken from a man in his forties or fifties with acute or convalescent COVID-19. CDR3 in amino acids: CASSWGVDGYTF. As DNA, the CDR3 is TGTGCCAGCAGCTGGGGAGTGGATGGCTACACCTTC.